The entry below describes one TCR beta chain. Each CDR3 protein gets one entry after TCRdb re-called the 5' RACE reads with MiXCR. This table holds roughly 370,000 distinct CDR3 sequences, approximately 15% found once. Trimming took off 0 bases at V and 0 bases at J, with 17 bases between the two ends. Germline loops: CDR1 SGHVS, CDR2 FQNEAQ. The CDR3 consists of 19 residues. The sample belongs to a study of T-cell memory formation after mild COVID-19. This sequence joins TRBV7-8 and TRBJ1-4; D is uncertain. Sequencing was carried out using PBMCs or a T cell subset sorted from them (not recorded which). The clonotype was recovered from a man aged 18 to 30 who had mild COVID-19 (a few samples of this study predate the infection). Cell type and time point are not known. The CDR3 region is CASSLAPVRRWATNEKLFF. CDR3 nucleotide sequence: TGTGCCAGCAGCTTAGCGCCCGTCCGTCGATGGGCAACTAATGAAAAACTGTTTTTT.